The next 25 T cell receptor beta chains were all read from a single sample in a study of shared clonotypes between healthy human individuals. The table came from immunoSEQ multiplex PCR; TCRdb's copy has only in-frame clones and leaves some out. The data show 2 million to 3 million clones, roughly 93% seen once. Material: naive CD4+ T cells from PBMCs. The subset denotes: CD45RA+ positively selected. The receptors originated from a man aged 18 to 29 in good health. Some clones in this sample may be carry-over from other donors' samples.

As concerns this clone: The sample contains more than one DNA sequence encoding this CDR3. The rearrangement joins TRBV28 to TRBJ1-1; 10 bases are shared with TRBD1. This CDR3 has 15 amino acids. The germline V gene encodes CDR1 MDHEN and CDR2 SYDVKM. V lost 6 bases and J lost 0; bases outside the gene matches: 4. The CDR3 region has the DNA TGTGCCAGCAGGACAGGGGGCTCAGTGAACACTGAAGCTTTCTTT. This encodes CASRTGGSVNTEAFF.

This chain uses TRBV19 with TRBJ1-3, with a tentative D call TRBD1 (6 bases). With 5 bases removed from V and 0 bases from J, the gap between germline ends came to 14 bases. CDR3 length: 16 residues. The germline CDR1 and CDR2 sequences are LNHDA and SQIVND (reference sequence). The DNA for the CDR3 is TGTGCCAGTAGTTTTGGACAGCCCCGCTCTGGAAACACCATATATTTT. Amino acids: CASSFGQPRSGNTIYF.

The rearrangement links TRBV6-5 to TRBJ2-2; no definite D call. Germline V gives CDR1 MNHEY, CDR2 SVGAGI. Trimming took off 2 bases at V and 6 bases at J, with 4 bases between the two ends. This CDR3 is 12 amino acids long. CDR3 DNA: TGTGCCAGCAGTTACCGGGCCGGGGAGCTGTTTTTT. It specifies CASSYRAGELFF.

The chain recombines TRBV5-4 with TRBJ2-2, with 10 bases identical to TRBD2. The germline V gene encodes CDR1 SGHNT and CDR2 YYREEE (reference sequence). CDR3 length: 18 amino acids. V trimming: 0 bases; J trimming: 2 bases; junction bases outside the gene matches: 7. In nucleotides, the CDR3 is TGTGCCAGCAGCTTGGTTAGCGGGAGGCAACATAACACCGGGGAGCTGTTTTTT. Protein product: CASSLVSGRQHNTGELFF.

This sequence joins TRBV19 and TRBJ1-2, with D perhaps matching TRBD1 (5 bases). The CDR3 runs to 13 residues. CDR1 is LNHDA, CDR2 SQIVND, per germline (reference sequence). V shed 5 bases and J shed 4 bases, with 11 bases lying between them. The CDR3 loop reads CASSSRGVYGYTF. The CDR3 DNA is TGTGCCAGTAGTTCCCGGGGGGTCTATGGCTACACCTTC.

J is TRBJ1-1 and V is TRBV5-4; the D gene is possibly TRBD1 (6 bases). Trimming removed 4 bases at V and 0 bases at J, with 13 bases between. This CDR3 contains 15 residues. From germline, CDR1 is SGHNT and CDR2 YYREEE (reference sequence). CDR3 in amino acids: CASSTGQLMNTEAFF. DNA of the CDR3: TGTGCCAGCAGCACCGGACAGCTGATGAACACTGAAGCTTTCTTT.

CDR3: CASSDRGTATYEQYF. The DNA of the CDR3 is TGTGCCAGCAGTGATAGGGGGACAGCTACCTACGAGCAGTACTTC. The V and J genes are TRBV25-1 and TRBJ2-7, with 7 nucleotides matching TRBD1. Germline CDR1 MGHDK, CDR2 SYGVNS. The CDR3 is 15 residues long. Unmatched junction bases numbered 7, after V lost 3 bases and J lost 2 bases.

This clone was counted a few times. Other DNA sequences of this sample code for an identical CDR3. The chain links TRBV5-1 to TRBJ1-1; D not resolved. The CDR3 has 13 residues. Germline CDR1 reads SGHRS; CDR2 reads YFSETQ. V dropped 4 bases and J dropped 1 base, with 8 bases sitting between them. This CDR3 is CASSPGPNTEAFF. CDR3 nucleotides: TGCGCCAGCAGCCCCGGACCGAACACTGAAGCTTTCTTT.

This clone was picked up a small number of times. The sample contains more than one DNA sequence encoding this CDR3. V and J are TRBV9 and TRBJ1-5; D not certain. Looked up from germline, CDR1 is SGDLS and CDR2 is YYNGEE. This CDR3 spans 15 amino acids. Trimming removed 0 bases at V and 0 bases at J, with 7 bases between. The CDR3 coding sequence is TGTGCCAGCAGCGTAGAAGGGTATAGCAATCAGCCCCAGCATTTT. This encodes CASSVEGYSNQPQHF. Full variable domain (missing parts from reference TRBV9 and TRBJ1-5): DSGVTQTPKHLITATGQRVTLRCSPRSGDLSVYWYQQSLDQGLQFLIQYYNGEERAKGNILERFSAQQFPDLHSELNLSSLELGDSALYFCASSVEGYSNQPQHFGDGTRLSIL.

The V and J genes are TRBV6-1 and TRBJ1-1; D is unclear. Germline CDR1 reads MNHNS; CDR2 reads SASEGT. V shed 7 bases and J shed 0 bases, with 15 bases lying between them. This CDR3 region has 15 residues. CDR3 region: CASKTLGSVNTEAFF. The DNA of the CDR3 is TGTGCCAGCAAAACTTTAGGTTCGGTGAACACTGAAGCTTTCTTT.

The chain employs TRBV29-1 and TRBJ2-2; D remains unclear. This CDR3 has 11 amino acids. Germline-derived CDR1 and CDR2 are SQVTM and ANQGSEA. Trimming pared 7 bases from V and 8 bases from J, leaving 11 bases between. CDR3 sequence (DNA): TGCAGCGCTATGAGTCCGGGGGAGCTGTTTTTT. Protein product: CSAMSPGELFF.

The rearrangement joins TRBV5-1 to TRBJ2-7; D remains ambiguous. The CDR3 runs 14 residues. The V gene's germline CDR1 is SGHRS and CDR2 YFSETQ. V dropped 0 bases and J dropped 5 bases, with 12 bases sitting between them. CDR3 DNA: TGCGCCAGCAGCTTGGCACCCCCAAGGAACGAGCAGTACTTC. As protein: CASSLAPPRNEQYF.

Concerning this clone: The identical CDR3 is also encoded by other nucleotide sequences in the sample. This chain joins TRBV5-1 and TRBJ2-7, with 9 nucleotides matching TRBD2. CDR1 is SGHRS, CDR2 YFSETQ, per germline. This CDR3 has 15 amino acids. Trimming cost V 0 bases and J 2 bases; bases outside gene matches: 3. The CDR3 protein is CASSLGAGGTYEQYF. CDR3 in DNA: TGCGCCAGCAGCTTGGGAGCGGGAGGAACCTACGAGCAGTACTTC.

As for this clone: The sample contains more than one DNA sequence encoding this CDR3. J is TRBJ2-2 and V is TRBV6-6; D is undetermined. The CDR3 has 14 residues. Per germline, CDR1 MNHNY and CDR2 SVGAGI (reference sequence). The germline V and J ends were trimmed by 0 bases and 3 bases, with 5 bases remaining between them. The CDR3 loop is CASSYSRDTGELFF. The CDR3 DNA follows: TGTGCCAGCAGTTACTCAAGGGACACCGGGGAGCTGTTTTTT.

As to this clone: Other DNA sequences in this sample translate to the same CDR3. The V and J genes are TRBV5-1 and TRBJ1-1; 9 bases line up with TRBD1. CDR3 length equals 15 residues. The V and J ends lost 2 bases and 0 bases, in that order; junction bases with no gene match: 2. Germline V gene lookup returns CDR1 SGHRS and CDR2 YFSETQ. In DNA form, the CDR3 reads TGCGCCAGCAGCTTACGGACAGGGGTGAACACTGAAGCTTTCTTT. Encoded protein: CASSLRTGVNTEAFF.

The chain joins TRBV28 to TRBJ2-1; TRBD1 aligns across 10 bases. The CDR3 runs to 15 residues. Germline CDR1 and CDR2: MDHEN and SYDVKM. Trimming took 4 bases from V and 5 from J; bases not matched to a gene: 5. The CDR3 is CASSSPGTGDNEQFF. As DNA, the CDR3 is TGTGCCAGCAGTTCCCCCGGGACAGGGGACAATGAGCAGTTCTTC.

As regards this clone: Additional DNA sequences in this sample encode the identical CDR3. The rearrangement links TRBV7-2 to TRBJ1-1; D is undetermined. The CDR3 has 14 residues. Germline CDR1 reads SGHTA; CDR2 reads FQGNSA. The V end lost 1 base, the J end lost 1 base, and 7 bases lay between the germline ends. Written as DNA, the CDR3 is TGTGCCAGCAGCTTAGTTGCCGGGAACACTGAAGCTTTCTTT. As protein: CASSLVAGNTEAFF.

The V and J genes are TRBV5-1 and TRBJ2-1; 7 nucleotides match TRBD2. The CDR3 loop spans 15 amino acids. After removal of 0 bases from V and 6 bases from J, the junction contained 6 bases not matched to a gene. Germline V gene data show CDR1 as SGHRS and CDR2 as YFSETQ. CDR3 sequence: CASSLGRERANEQFF. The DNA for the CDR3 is TGCGCCAGCAGCTTGGGGCGGGAGAGGGCCAATGAGCAGTTCTTC.

The CDR3 spells CASSLASSRSTDTQYF. The CDR3 DNA sequence: TGTGCCAGCAGCTTGGCCTCATCTAGATCCACAGATACGCAGTATTTT. This chain links TRBV5-6 with TRBJ2-3, with unresolved D. Trimming removed 0 bases from V and 2 bases from J, with 13 bases in between. The CDR3 has 16 residues. Per the germline V gene, CDR1 is SGHDT and CDR2 is YYEEEE.

CDR3 amino acids: CASSNGLAGVEQFF. CDR3 DNA: TGTGCCAGCAGCAACGGACTAGCGGGGGTTGAGCAGTTCTTC. The rearrangement uses TRBV7-3 and TRBJ2-1; 13 positions match TRBD2. Germline V gene sequence: CDR1 SGHTA, CDR2 FQGTGA. The length of the CDR3 is 14 residues. The V gene end was trimmed by 5 bases and the J gene end by 9 bases; junction bases not matched to a gene: 4.

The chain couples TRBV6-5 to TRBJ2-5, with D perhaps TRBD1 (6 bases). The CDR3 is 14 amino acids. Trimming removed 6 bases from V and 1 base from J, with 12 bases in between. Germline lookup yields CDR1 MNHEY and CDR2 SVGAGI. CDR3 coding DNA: TGTGCCAGCAGCCCCGACAGGATCCAAGAGACCCAGTACTTC. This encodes CASSPDRIQETQYF.

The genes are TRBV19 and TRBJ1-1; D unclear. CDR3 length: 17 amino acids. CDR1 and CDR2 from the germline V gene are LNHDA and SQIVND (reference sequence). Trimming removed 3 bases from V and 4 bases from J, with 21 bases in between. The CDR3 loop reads CASSIEGRPLLGTEAFF. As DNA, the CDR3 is TGTGCCAGTAGTATTGAGGGCAGACCCCTCTTAGGCACTGAAGCTTTCTTT.

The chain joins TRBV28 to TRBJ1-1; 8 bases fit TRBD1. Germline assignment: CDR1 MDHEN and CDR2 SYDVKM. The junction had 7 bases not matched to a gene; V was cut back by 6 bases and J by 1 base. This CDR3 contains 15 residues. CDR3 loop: CASSGQGGWNTEAFF. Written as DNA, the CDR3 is TGTGCCAGCAGCGGACAGGGTGGGTGGAACACTGAAGCTTTCTTT.

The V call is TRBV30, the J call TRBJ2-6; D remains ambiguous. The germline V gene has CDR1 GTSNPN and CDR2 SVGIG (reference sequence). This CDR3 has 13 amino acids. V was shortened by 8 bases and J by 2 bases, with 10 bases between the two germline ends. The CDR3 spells CAARGAGANVLTF. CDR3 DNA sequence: TGTGCCGCGAGAGGTGCTGGGGCCAACGTCCTGACTTTC.

The CDR3 DNA is TGTGCCAGCAGCTTAGATGGTCGCTCCGAAGCTTTCTTT. It codes for CASSLDGRSEAFF. The J gene is TRBJ1-1, the V gene TRBV7-2, with unresolved D. Germline values: CDR1 SGHTA, CDR2 FQGNSA. Trimming cost V 1 base and J 8 bases, with 11 bases left between them. This CDR3 comprises 13 residues. The variable domain in full, completed from reference TRBV7-2 and TRBJ1-1, reads GAGVSQSPSNKVTEKGKDVELRCDPISGHTALYWYRQSLGQGLEFLIYFQGNSAPDKSGLPSDRFSAERTGGSVSTLTIQRTQQEDSAVYLCASSLDGRSEAFFGQGTRLTVV.